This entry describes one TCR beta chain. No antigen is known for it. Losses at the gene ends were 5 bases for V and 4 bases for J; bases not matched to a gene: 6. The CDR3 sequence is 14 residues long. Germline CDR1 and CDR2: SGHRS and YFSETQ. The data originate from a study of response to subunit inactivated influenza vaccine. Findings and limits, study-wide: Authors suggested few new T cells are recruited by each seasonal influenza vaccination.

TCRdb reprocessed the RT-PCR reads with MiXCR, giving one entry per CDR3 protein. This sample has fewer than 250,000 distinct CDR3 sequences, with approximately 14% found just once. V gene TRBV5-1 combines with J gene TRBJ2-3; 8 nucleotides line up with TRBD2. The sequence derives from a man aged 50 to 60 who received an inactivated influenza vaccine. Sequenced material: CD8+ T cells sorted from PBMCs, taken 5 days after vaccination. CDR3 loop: CASRAGVGPDTQYF. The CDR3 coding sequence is TGCGCCAGCAGAGCGGGGGTAGGGCCAGATACGCAGTATTTT.